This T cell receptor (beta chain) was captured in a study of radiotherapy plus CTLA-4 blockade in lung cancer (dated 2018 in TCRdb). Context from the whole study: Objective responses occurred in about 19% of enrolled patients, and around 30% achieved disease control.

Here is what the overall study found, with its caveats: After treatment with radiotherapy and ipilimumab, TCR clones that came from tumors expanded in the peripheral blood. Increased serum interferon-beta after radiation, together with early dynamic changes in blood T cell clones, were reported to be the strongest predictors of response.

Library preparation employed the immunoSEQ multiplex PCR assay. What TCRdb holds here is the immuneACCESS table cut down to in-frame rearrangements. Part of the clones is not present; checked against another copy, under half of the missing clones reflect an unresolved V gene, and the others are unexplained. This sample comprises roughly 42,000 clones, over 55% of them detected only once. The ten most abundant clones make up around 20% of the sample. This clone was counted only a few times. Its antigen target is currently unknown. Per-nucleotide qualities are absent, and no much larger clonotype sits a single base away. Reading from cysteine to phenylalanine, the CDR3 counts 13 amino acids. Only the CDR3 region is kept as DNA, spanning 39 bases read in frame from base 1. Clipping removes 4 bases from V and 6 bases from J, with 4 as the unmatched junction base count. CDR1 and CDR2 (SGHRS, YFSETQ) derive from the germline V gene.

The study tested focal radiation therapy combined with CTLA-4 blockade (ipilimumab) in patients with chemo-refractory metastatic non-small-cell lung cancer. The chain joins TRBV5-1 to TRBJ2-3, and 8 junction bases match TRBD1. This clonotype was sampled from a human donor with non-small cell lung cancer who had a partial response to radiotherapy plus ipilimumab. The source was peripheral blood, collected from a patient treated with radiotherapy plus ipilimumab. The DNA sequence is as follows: TGCGCCAGCAGCACAACAGGGGGGGATACGCAGTATTTT. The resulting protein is CASSTTGGDTQYF. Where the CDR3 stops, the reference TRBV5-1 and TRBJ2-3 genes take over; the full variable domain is KAGVTQTPRYLIKTRGQQVTLSCSPISGHRSVSWYQQTPGQGLQFLFEYFSETQRNKGNFPGRFSGRQFSNSRSEMNVSTLELGDSALYLCASSTTGGDTQYFGPGTRLTVL.